The present entry profiles one T cell receptor (beta chain) with its context. Antigen specificity is unknown. The junction shows a germline mismatch at one end, possibly a read error. This record comes from a study of cytomegalovirus exposure and HLA in healthy donors. PCR used 60 Vbeta primers and 13 Jbeta primers. This table comes from immunoSEQ multiplex PCR, and its TCRdb copy is limited to in-frame clones, with some not included. The sample contains about 74,000 clones, approximately 77% of which appear only once. Study-wide results and limits: By HLA locus, TCR association rates varied in a later analysis, with DRB1 showing the most and HLA-C the fewest. Roughly uniform depth of sequencing across donors was assumed in presence/absence analyses. A later analysis reportedly identified an Asian-associated ancestry cluster as carrying fewer N-insertions than the approximately 670-donor mean. Reports credit the classifier with highly specific, highly sensitive diagnosis of cytomegalovirus status.

The receptor was derived from a woman in her forties in good health and CMV-seropositive. Source material: PBMCs.

The CDR3 DNA reads TGTGCCAGCAGGGGGACAGGGTCTAACTATGGCTACCCCTTC. Translating gives CASRGTGSNYGYPF. The J gene is TRBJ1-2, the V gene TRBV6-5, with 9 nucleotides matching TRBD1. This CDR3 spans 14 amino acids. Germline-derived CDR1 and CDR2 are MNHEY and SVGAGI.